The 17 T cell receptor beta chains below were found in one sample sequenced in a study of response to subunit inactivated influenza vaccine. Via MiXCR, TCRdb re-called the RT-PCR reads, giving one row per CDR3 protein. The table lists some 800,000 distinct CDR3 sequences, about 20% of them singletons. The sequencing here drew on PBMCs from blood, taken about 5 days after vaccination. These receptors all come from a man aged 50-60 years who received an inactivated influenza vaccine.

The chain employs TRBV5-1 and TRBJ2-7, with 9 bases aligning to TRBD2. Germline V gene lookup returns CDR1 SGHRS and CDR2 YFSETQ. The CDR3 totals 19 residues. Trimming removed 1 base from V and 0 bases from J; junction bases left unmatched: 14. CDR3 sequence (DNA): TGCGCCAGCAGCTTGTCCCAGCGGGGGGCCATATTAAGCTCCTACGAGCAGTACTTC. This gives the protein CASSLSQRGAILSSYEQYF.

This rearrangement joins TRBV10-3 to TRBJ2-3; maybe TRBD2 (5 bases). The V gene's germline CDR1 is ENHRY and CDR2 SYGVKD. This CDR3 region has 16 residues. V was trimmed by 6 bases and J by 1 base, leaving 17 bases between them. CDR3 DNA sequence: TGTGCCATCAGACAAGCCTCGGGGAGAGGCACAGATACGCAGTATTTT. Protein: CAIRQASGRGTDTQYF.

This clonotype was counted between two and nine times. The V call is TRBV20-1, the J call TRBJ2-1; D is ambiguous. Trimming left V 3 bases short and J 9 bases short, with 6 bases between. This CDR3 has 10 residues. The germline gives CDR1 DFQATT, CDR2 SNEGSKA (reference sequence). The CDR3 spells CSASRGEQFF. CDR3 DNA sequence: TGCAGTGCTAGTCGAGGTGAGCAGTTCTTC.

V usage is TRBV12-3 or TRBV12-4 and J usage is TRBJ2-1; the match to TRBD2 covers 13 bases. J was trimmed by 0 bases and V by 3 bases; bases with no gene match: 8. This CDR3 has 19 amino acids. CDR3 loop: CASSFSGTSGASSYNEQFF. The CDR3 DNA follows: TGTGCCAGCAGTTTCTCCGGGACTAGCGGGGCTAGCTCCTACAATGAGCAGTTCTTC.

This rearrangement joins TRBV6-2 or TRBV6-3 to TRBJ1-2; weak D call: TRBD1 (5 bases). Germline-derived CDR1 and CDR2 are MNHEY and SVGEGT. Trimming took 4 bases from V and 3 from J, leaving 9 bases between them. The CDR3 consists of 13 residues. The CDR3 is CASSFGGDYGYTF. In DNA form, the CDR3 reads TGTGCCAGCAGTTTTGGGGGGGACTATGGCTACACCTTC.

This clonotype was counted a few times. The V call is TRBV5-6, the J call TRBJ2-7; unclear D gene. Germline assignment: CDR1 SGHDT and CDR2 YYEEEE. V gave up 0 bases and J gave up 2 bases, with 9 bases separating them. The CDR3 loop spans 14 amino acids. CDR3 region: CASSLVAETYEQYF. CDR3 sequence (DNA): TGTGCCAGCAGCTTGGTAGCAGAGACCTACGAGCAGTACTTC.

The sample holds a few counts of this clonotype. CDR3 nucleotide sequence: TGTGCCAGCAGCTTAGTCACTCTGCAAGAGACCCAGTACTTC. The encoded protein is CASSLVTLQETQYF. The gene calls are TRBV7-2 and TRBJ2-5; D uncertain. The CDR3 is 14 residues long. The V gene lost 1 base and the J gene lost 2 bases, with 8 bases spanning the gap. From germline, CDR1 is SGHTA and CDR2 FQGNSA.

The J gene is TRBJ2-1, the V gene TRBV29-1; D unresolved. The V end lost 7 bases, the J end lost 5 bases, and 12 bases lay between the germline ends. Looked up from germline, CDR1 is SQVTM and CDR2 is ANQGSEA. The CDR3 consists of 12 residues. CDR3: CSARGIHNEQFF. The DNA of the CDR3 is TGCAGCGCCCGTGGGATCCACAATGAGCAGTTCTTC.

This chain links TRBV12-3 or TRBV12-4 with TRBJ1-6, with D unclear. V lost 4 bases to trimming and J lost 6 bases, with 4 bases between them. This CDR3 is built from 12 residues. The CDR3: CASSSSNSPLHF. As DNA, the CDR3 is TGTGCCAGCAGTTCCAGTAATTCACCCCTCCACTTT.

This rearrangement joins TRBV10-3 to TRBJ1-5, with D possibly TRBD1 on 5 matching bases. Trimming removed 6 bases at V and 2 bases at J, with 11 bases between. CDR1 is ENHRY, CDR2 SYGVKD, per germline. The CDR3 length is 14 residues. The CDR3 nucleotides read TGTGCCATCAGCGGGGACGTTGGCAATCAGCCCCAGCATTTT. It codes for CAISGDVGNQPQHF.

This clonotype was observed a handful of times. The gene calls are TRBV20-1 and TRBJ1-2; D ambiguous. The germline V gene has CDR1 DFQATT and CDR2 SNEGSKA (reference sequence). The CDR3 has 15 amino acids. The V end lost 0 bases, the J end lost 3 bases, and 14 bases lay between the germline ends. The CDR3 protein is CSARDRLSRDYGYTF. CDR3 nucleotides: TGCAGTGCTAGAGATCGCCTATCCCGGGACTATGGCTACACCTTC.

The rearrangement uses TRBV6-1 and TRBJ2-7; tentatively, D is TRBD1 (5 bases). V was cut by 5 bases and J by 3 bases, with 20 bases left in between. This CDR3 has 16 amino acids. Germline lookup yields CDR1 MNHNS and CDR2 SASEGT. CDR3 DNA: TGTGCCAGCAGTCCCAGCAGAAGACAGTCCCACTACGAGCAGTACTTC. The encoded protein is CASSPSRRQSHYEQYF.

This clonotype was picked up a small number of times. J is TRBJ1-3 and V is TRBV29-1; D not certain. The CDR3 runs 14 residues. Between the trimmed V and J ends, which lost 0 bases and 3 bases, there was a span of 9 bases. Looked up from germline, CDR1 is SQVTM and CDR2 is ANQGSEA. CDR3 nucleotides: TGCAGCGTTGAAGAAGGTGGGGTTGGAAACACCATATATTTT. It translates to CSVEEGGVGNTIYF. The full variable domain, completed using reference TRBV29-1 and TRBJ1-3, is SAVISQKPSRDICQRGTSLTIQCQVDSQVTMMFWYRQQPGQSLTLIATANQGSEATYESGFVIDKFPISRPNLTFSTLTVSNMSPEDSSIYLCSVEEGGVGNTIYFGEGSWLTVV.

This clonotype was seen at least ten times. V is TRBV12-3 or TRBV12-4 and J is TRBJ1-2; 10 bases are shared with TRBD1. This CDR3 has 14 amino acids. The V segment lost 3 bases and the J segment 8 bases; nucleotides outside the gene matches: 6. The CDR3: CASSLGGQGLGYTF. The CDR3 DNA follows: TGTGCCAGCAGTTTGGGGGGACAGGGGCTCGGCTACACCTTC.

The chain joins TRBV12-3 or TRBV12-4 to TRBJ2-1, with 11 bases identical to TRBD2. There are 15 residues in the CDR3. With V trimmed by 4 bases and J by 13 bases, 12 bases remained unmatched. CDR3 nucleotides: TGTGCCAGCAGTTCGGGGTTAGTAGCGGGAGGGACCCAGTTCTTC. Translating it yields CASSSGLVAGGTQFF.

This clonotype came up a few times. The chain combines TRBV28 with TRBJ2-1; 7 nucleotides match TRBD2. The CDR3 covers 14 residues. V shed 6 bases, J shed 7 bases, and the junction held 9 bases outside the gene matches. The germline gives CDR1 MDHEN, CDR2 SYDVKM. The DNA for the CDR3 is TGTGCCAGCAGGGGTCGACTAGCTGGTAATGAGCAGTTCTTC. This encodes CASRGRLAGNEQFF.

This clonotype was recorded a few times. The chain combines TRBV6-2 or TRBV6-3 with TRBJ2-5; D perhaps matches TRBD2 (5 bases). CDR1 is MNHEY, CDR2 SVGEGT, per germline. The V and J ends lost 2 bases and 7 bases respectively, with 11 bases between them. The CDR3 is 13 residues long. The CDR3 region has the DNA TGTGCCAGCAGTTACGGACTTACGTCGACCCAGTACTTC. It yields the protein CASSYGLTSTQYF.